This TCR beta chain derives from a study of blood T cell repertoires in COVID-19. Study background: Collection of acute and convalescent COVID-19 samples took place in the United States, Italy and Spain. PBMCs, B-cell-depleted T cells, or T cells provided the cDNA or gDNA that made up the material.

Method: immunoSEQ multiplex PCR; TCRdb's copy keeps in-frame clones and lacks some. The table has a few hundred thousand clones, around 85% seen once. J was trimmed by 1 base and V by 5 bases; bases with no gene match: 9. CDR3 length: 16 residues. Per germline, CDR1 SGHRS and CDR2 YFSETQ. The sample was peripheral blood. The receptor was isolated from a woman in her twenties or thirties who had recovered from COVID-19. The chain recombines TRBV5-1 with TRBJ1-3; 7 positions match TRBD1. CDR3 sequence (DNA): TGCGCCAGCAGGCCCGGGACAGACTTATCTGGAAACACCATATATTTT. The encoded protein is CASRPGTDLSGNTIYF.